Following are 21 T cell receptor beta chains from one sample sequenced in a study of vaccination and CD4 T cells after COVID-19. Their antigen targets remain unknown. Researchers used the Oncomine TCR Beta short-read assay to sequence DNA from cultured CD4+ T cells. TCRdb used MiXCR to reprocess the PCR reads, holding one entry per CDR3 protein. The data show some 13,000 distinct CDR3 sequences, roughly two thirds seen once. Treatment: 10-day PBMC culture with coronavirus spike peptide pools or control peptides (ViraFEST assay). The sample consisted of CD4+ T cells from blood, cultured in vitro. All receptors derive from a human donor who had recovered from COVID-19.

The chain joins TRBV19 to TRBJ2-7, with D possibly matching TRBD2 (5 bases). Trimming took 6 bases from V and 7 from J, leaving 22 bases between them. The CDR3 has 15 amino acids. Germline values: CDR1 LNHDA, CDR2 SQIVND (reference sequence). CDR3 bases: TGTGCCAGTAGGCCCAGTGGGAGCGGAGCCCTAGAGCAGTACTTC. Its protein is CASRPSGSGALEQYF.

This clonotype was seen a handful of times. The chain is built from TRBV20-1 and TRBJ1-2; 8 positions match TRBD1. The CDR3 spans 17 residues. Germline V lookup: CDR1 DFQATT, CDR2 SNEGSKA (reference sequence). J lost 4 bases, V lost 6 bases, and 19 bases had no gene match. The CDR3 loop is CSALLTGVAGGAYGYTF. CDR3 DNA sequence: TGCAGTGCCCTACTGACAGGGGTCGCCGGGGGTGCCTATGGCTACACCTTC.

This clonotype was seen once. CDR3 in DNA: TGTGCCAGCACCCTTACCATAGACACTGAAGCTTTCTTT. Protein sequence: CASTLTIDTEAFF. The chain combines TRBV6-1 with TRBJ1-1, with D uncertain. The V gene lost 7 bases and the J gene lost 3 bases, with 12 bases spanning the gap. The CDR3 is made up of 13 amino acids. Germline V gene data show CDR1 as MNHNS and CDR2 as SASEGT.

The chain carries TRBV19 and TRBJ1-2, with no clear D. This CDR3 has 12 residues. Trimming took off 4 bases at V and 7 bases at J, with 10 bases between the two ends. The V gene's germline CDR1 is LNHDA and CDR2 SQIVND (reference sequence). The CDR3 region is CASSRGAGGYTF. In nucleotides, the CDR3 is TGTGCCAGTAGTAGGGGAGCTGGTGGCTACACCTTC.

The V gene is TRBV5-1, the J gene TRBJ2-2; weak D call: TRBD1 (6 bases). V lost 2 bases and J 0 bases, leaving 8 bases between the germline ends. The CDR3 has 15 amino acids. Germline CDR1 and CDR2: SGHRS and YFSETQ. CDR3 sequence (DNA): TGCGCCAGCAGCTTCGGGACACCGAACACCGGGGAGCTGTTTTTT. This encodes CASSFGTPNTGELFF.

V gene TRBV28 combines with J gene TRBJ1-5; a possible D gene is TRBD1 (5 bases). The germline gives CDR1 MDHEN, CDR2 SYDVKM. Trimming cost V 5 bases and J 1 base, with 21 bases left between them. There are 18 residues in the CDR3. The CDR3 here is CASSPSRGLGSSNQPQHF. Written as DNA, the CDR3 is TGTGCCAGCAGTCCAAGCCGGGGCCTGGGTTCAAGCAATCAGCCCCAGCATTTT.

This chain joins TRBV4-1 and TRBJ2-7, with D perhaps assigned TRBD1 or TRBD2 (5 bases each). The length of the CDR3 is 15 residues. Trimming removed 2 bases from V and 1 base from J, with 12 bases in between. The germline gives CDR1 MGHRA, CDR2 YSYEKL. The CDR3 nucleotides are TGCGCCAGCAGCCAACCGGGGCGGAATTCCTACGAGCAGTACTTC. It encodes CASSQPGRNSYEQYF.

The rearrangement joins TRBV27 to TRBJ2-5, with TRBD1 matching over 7 bases. Germline lookup yields CDR1 MNHEY and CDR2 SMNVEV (reference sequence). This CDR3 region has 14 residues. V trimming: 5 bases; J trimming: 3 bases; junction bases outside the gene matches: 6. Written as DNA, the CDR3 is TGTGCCAGCAGTCCCCCCGACAGGGAAGAGACCCAGTACTTC. Encoded protein: CASSPPDREETQYF.

This clonotype appeared a few times. The chain combines TRBV7-2 with TRBJ1-2; maybe TRBD1 (5 bases). This CDR3 is built from 15 residues. Germline values: CDR1 SGHTA, CDR2 FQGNSA. Trimming removed 2 bases at V and 3 bases at J, with 13 bases between. CDR3 sequence reads: CASSLSRGAYYGYTF. The CDR3 DNA reads TGTGCCAGCAGCTTATCGAGGGGCGCGTACTATGGCTACACCTTC.

The chain joins TRBV30 to TRBJ1-3; 7 positions match TRBD1. Germline trimming cut 8 bases from V and 7 bases from J; bases unmatched to any gene: 14. The CDR3 extends over 14 amino acids. Germline assignment: CDR1 GTSNPN and CDR2 SVGIG (reference sequence). This CDR3 reads CARGQAGGANTIYF. The CDR3 bases are TGTGCCCGAGGACAGGCGGGTGGCGCGAACACCATATATTTT.

This clonotype has more than one count but fewer than ten. The chain links TRBV10-3 to TRBJ1-2; D unresolved. Germline CDR1 is ENHRY and CDR2 is SYGVKD. The CDR3 contains 11 residues. V lost 5 bases to trimming and J lost 4 bases, with 5 bases between them. CDR3 in amino acids: CAISSPYGYTF. The CDR3 coding sequence is TGTGCCATCAGTTCCCCCTATGGCTACACCTTC.

This clonotype has only one observation. This chain links TRBV18 with TRBJ1-6; D uncertain. Between the trimmed V and J ends, which lost 6 bases and 8 bases, there was a span of 14 bases. Germline values: CDR1 KGHSH, CDR2 LQKENI. There are 14 residues in the CDR3. In DNA form, the CDR3 reads TGTGCCAGCTCGCTATATGTGGTCGATTCACCCCTCCACTTT. Encoded protein: CASSLYVVDSPLHF.

The V and J genes are TRBV24-1 and TRBJ1-1, with no clear D. This CDR3 spans 16 amino acids. Germline V gene data show CDR1 as KGHDR and CDR2 as SFDVKD. V was trimmed by 6 bases and J by 7 bases, leaving 23 bases between them. In DNA, the CDR3 is TGTGCCACCAGTCCAGGAGGGAAGGAGGGCTTGGGTGAAGCTTTCTTT. This gives the protein CATSPGGKEGLGEAFF.

This clonotype was observed a single time. The rearrangement joins TRBV7-2 to TRBJ2-7, with D unclear. The germline CDR1 and CDR2 sequences are SGHTA and FQGNSA. Trimming took off 2 bases at V and 0 bases at J, with 14 bases between the two ends. The CDR3 contains 16 residues. CDR3 nucleotide sequence: TGTGCCAGCAGCTTATCATCCTCGGGTAGCTCCTACGAGCAGTACTTC. The encoded protein is CASSLSSSGSSYEQYF.

This clonotype was detected only a few times. The V call is TRBV27, the J call TRBJ1-6; 7 bases line up with TRBD1. Germline CDR1 and CDR2: MNHEY and SMNVEV (reference sequence). The CDR3 consists of 16 residues. Germline trimming cut 4 bases from V and 7 bases from J; bases unmatched to any gene: 10. CDR3 bases: TGTGCCAGCAGTTCGCCCCGGACAGGAGGCAATTCACCCCTCCACTTT. Translating it yields CASSSPRTGGNSPLHF.

The chain links TRBV27 to TRBJ2-2, with 8 bases fitting TRBD1. Trimming took 0 bases from V and 4 from J; bases not matched to a gene: 7. Germline V CDR1 and CDR2: MNHEY, SMNVEV (reference sequence). This CDR3 is built from 17 residues. CDR3 nucleotides: TGTGCCAGCAGTTTATCCTCCTGGACAGGGACCACCGGGGAGCTGTTTTTT. Translated: CASSLSSWTGTTGELFF.

This clonotype was seen only a few times. V gene TRBV6-1 combines with J gene TRBJ1-2; D might be TRBD1 (6 bases). This CDR3 region has 16 residues. The V end was cut by 5 bases, the J end by 3 bases, with 19 bases between. The germline gives CDR1 MNHNS, CDR2 SASEGT. The CDR3 reads CASSRGMGAMDYGYTF. Here the CDR3 DNA reads TGTGCCAGCAGTCGAGGGATGGGGGCTATGGACTATGGCTACACCTTC.

This clonotype was seen more than once but under ten times. The V and J genes are TRBV7-8 and TRBJ1-1; D is unclear. With 2 bases removed from V and 1 base from J, the gap between germline ends came to 5 bases. CDR1 and CDR2 (germline): SGHVS, FQNEAQ. The length of the CDR3 is 13 residues. The CDR3 DNA sequence: TGTGCCAGCAGCTTACTGTGGAACACTGAAGCTTTCTTT. It codes for CASSLLWNTEAFF.

The V gene is TRBV7-9, the J gene TRBJ1-1, with 7 positions matching TRBD1. This CDR3 contains 14 residues. Germline values: CDR1 SEHNR, CDR2 FQNEAQ (reference sequence). Trimming took 2 bases from V and 3 from J; bases not matched to a gene: 3. The CDR3: CASSLSGGYTEAFF. The CDR3 DNA follows: TGTGCCAGCAGCTTATCAGGGGGGTACACTGAAGCTTTCTTT.

The genes are TRBV20-1 and TRBJ1-1; the D is unclear. With 3 bases removed from V and 1 base from J, the gap between germline ends came to 3 bases. The germline V gene has CDR1 DFQATT and CDR2 SNEGSKA (reference sequence). This CDR3 spans 11 amino acids. The CDR3 spells CSARPNTEAFF. In DNA, the CDR3 is TGCAGTGCTAGGCCGAACACTGAAGCTTTCTTT.

This chain connects TRBV2 to TRBJ2-3; TRBD2 agrees at 9 bases. J gave up 1 base and V 4 bases, and 6 bases lay outside the gene matches. Germline CDR1 is SNHLY and CDR2 is FYNNEI. The CDR3 runs 16 residues. The CDR3 sequence is CASSAWRGGRTDTQYF. The CDR3 nucleotides are TGTGCCAGCAGTGCTTGGCGGGGGGGACGCACAGATACGCAGTATTTT.